This TCR beta chain was captured in a study of T cell repertoires in ileal Crohn's disease. Study context: Surgery for a complication: stricturing in 61%, penetrating in about 40%.

The time point: neoterminal ileum biopsy at postoperative endoscopy, about 6 months after surgery. Study findings and constraints: Mucosal expansions were suggested to be mainly CD8 T cells. Active smokers at surgery had more clonal expansions than non-smokers.

Germline CDR1 MNHNY, CDR2 SVGAGI (reference sequence). The CDR3 contains 14 residues. Between the trimmed V and J ends, which lost 7 bases and 7 bases, there was a span of 19 bases. Assay used: immunoSEQ multiplex PCR; TCRdb lists only in-frame clones, some missing. The sample consists of about 13,000 clones, around two thirds of them appearing once. For this clone: Antigen: not known.

The source is an adult with Crohn's disease. This chain joins TRBV6-6 and TRBJ2-5; possible D gene TRBD2, 7 bases. Sample: ileal tissue. The CDR3 region has the DNA TGTGCCAGCACAGAGGTGGGGGGGCCAGCGACCCAGTACTTC. This codes for CASTEVGGPATQYF.